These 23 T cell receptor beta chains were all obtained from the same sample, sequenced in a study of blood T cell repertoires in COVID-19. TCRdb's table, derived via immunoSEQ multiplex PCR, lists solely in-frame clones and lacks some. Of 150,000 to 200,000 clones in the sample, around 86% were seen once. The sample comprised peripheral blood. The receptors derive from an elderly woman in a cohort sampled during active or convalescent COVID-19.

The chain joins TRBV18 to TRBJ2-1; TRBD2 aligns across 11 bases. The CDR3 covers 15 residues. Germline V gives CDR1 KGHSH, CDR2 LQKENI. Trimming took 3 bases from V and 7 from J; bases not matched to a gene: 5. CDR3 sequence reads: CASSPTSGEENEQFF. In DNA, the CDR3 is TGTGCCAGCTCACCGACTAGCGGGGAGGAGAATGAGCAGTTCTTC.

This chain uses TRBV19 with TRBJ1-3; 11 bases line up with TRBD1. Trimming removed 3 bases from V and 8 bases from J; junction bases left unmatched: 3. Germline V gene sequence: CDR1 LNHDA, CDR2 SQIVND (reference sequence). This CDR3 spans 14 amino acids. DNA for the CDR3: TGTGCCAGTAGTATGGGACAGGGGGGACACACCATATATTTT. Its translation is CASSMGQGGHTIYF. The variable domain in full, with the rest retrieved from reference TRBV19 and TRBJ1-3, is DGGITQSPKYLFRKEGQNVTLSCEQNLNHDAMYWYRQDPGQGLRLIYYSQIVNDFQKGDIAEGYSVSREKKESFPLTVTSAQKNPTAFYLCASSMGQGGHTIYFGEGSWLTVV.

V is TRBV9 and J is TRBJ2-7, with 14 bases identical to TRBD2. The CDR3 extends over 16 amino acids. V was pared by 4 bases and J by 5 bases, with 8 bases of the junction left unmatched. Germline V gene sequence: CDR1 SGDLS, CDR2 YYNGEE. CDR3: CASSTGTSGGQNEQYF. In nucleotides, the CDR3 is TGTGCCAGCAGCACCGGGACTAGCGGGGGTCAGAACGAGCAGTACTTC.

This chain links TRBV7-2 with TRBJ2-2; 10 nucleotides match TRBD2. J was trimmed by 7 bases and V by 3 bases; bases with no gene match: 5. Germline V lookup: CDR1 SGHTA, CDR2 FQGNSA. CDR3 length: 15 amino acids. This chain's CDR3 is CASSFLAGGGGELFF. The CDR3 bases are TGTGCCAGCAGCTTTTTAGCGGGGGGAGGCGGGGAGCTGTTTTTT.

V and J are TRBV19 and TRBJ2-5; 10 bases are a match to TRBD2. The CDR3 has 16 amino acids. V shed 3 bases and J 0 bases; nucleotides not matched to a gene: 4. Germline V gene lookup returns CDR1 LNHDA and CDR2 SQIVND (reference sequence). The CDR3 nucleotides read TGTGCCAGTAGTATTTCTAGCGGGAGCTACCAAGAGACCCAGTACTTC. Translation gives CASSISSGSYQETQYF. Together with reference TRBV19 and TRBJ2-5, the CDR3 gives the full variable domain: DGGITQSPKYLFRKEGQNVTLSCEQNLNHDAMYWYRQDPGQGLRLIYYSQIVNDFQKGDIAEGYSVSREKKESFPLTVTSAQKNPTAFYLCASSISSGSYQETQYFGPGTRLLVL.

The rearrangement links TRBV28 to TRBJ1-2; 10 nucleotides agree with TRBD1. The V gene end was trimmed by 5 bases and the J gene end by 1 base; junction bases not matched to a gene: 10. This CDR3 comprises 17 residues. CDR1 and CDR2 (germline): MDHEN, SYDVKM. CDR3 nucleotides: TGTGCCAGCAGTCGTCCCGGGACAGGGGTGTATAACTATGGCTACACCTTC. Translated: CASSRPGTGVYNYGYTF.

The CDR3 DNA sequence: TGTGCCAGCAGTTACTCCCAGGGGTCTGGCTACACCTTC. It translates to CASSYSQGSGYTF. The chain links TRBV6-5 to TRBJ1-2, with a tentative D call TRBD1 (6 bases). The V end was cut by 0 bases, the J end by 7 bases, with 9 bases between. CDR3 length: 13 amino acids. Germline values: CDR1 MNHEY, CDR2 SVGAGI.

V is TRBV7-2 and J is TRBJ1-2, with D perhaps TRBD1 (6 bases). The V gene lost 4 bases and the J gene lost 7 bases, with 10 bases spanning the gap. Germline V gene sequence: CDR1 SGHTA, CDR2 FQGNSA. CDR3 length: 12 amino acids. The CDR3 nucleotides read TGTGCCAGCAGCTCAACAGGGTTTGGCTACACCTTC. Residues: CASSSTGFGYTF.

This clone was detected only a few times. The CDR3 spells CSVKQGEQPQHF. The CDR3, as DNA: TGCAGCGTTAAACAGGGGGAACAGCCCCAGCATTTT. The chain joins TRBV29-1 to TRBJ1-5, with 8 bases lining up with TRBD1. Germline CDR1 and CDR2: SQVTM and ANQGSEA. V lost 5 bases, J lost 7 bases, and 4 bases stayed unmatched. The length of the CDR3 is 12 residues.

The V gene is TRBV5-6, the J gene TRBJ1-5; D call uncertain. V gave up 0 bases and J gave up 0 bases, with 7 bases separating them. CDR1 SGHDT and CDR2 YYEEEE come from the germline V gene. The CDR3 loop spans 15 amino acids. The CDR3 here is CASSLVENSNQPQHF. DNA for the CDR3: TGTGCCAGCAGCTTGGTTGAGAATAGCAATCAGCCCCAGCATTTT.

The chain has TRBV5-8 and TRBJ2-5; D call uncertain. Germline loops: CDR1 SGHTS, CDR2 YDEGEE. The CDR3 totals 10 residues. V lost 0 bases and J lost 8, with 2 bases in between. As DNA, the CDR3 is TGTGCCAGCAGCTTGGCAACCCAGTACTTC. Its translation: CASSLATQYF. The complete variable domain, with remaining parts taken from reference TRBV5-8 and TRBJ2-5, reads EAGVTQSPTHLIKTRGQQATLRCSPISGHTSVYWYQQALGLGLQFLLWYDEGEERNRGNFPPRFSGRQFPNYSSELNVNALELEDSALYLCASSLATQYFGPGTRLLVL.

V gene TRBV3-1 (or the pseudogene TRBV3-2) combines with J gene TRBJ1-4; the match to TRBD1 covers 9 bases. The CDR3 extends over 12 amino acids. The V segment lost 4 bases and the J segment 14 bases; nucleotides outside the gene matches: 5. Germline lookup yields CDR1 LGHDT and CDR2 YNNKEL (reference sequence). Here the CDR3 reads CASSLGQGGLFF. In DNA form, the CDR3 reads TGTGCCAGCAGCCTGGGACAGGGAGGGCTGTTTTTT.

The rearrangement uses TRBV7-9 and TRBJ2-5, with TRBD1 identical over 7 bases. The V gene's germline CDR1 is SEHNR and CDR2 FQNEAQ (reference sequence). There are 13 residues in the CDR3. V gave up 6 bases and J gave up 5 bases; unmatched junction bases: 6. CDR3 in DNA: TGTGCCAGCAGTTCTACAGGGGCTGAGACCCAGTACTTC. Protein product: CASSSTGAETQYF.

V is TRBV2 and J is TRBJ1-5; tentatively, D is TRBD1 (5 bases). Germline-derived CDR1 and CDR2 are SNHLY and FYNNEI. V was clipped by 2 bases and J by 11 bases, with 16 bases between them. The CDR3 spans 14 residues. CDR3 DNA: TGTGCCAGCAGTGAAAGTGGTCAGGGAGGGTCCCAGCATTTT. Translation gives CASSESGQGGSQHF. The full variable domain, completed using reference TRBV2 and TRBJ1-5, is EPEVTQTPSHQVTQMGQEVILRCVPISNHLYFYWYRQILGQKVEFLVSFYNNEISEKSEIFDDQFSVERPDGSNFTLKIRSTKLEDSAMYFCASSESGQGGSQHFGDGTRLSIL.

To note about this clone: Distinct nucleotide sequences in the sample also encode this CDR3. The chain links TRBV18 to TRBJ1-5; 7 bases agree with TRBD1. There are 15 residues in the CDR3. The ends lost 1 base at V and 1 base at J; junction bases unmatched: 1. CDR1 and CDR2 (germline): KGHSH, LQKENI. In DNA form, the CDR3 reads TGTGCCAGCTCACCACAGGGGGCAAGCAATCAGCCCCAGCATTTT. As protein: CASSPQGASNQPQHF.

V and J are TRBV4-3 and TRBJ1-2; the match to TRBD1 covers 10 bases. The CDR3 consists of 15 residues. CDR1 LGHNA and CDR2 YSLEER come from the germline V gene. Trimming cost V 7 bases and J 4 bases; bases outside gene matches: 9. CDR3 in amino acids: CASNKGTGALYGYTF. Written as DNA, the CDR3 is TGCGCCAGCAACAAAGGGACAGGGGCCCTCTATGGCTACACCTTC.

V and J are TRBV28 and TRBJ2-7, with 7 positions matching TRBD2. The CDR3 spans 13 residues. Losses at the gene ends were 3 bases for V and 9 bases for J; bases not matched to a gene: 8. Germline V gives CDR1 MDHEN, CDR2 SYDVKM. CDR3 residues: CASSLGGGRAQYV. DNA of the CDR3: TGTGCCAGCAGTTTGGGAGGCGGGAGAGCGCAGTACGTC.

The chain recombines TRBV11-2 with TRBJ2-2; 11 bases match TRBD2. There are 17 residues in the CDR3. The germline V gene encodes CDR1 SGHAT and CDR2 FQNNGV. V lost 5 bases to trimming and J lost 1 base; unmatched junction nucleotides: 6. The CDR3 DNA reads TGTGCCAGCAGCAATATCCTAGCGGGAGGGAACACCGGGGAGCTGTTTTTT. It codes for CASSNILAGGNTGELFF. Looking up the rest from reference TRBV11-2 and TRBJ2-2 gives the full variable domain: EAGVAQSPRYKIIEKRQSVAFWCNPISGHATLYWYQQILGQGPKLLIQFQNNGVVDDSQLPKDRFSAERLKGVDSTLKIQPAKLEDSAVYLCASSNILAGGNTGELFFGEGSRLTVL.

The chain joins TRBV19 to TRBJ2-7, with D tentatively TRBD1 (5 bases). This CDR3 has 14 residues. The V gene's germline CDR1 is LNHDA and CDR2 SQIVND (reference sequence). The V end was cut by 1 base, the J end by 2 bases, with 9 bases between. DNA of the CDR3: TGTGCCAGTAGTATAGGGCTCAGGGCCTACGAGCAGTACTTC. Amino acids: CASSIGLRAYEQYF.

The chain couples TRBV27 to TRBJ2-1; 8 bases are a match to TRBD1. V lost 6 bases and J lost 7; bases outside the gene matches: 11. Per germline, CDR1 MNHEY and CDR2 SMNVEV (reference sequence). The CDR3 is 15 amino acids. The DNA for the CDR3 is TGTGCCAGCAGGGCAGACAGGGGCACTACAAATGAGCAGTTCTTC. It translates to CASRADRGTTNEQFF.

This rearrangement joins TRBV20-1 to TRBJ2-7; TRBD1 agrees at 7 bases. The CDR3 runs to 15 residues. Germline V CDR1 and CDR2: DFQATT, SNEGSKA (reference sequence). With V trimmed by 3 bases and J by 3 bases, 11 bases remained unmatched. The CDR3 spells CSASPTKGANYEQYF. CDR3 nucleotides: TGCAGTGCTAGTCCTACAAAGGGGGCGAACTACGAGCAGTACTTC.

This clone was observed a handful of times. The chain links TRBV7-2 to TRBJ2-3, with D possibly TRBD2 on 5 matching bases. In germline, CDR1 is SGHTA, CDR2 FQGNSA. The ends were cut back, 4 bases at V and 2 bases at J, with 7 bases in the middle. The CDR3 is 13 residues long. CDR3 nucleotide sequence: TGTGCCAGCAGCTCGGGGATCACAGATACGCAGTATTTT. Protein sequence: CASSSGITDTQYF.

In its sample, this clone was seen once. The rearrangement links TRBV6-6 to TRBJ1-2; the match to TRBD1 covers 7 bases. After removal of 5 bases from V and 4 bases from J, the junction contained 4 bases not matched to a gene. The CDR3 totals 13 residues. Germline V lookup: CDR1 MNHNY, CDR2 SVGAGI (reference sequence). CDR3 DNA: TGTGCCAGCAGTACGACAGGGAGCTATGGCTACACCTTC. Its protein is CASSTTGSYGYTF.